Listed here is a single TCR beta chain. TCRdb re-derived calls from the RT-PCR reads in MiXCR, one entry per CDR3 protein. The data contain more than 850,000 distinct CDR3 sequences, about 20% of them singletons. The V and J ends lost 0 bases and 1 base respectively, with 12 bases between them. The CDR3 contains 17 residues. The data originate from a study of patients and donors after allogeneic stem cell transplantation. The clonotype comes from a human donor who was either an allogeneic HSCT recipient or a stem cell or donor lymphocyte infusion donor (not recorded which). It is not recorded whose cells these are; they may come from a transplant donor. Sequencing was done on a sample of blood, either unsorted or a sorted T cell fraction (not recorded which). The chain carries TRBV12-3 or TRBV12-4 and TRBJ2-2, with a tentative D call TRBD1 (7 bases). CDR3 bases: TGTGCCAGCAGTTTAGCGGAGGGGGCAATGAACACCGGGGAGCTGTTTTTT. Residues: CASSLAEGAMNTGELFF.